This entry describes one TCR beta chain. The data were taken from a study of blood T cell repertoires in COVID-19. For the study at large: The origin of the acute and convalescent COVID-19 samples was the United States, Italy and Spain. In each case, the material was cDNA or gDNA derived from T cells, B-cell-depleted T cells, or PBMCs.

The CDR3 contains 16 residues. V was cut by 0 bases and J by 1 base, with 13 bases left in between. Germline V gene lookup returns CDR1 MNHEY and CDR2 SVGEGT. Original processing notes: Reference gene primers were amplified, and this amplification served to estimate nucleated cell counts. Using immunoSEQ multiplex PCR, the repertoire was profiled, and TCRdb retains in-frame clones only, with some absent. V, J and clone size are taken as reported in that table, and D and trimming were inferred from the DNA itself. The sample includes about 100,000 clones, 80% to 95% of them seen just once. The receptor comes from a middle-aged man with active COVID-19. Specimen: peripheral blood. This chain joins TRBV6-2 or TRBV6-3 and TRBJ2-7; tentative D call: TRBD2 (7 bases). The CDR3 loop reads CASSYSEGGGSYEQYF. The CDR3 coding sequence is TGTGCCAGCAGTTACTCAGAGGGAGGGGGATCCTACGAGCAGTACTTC.